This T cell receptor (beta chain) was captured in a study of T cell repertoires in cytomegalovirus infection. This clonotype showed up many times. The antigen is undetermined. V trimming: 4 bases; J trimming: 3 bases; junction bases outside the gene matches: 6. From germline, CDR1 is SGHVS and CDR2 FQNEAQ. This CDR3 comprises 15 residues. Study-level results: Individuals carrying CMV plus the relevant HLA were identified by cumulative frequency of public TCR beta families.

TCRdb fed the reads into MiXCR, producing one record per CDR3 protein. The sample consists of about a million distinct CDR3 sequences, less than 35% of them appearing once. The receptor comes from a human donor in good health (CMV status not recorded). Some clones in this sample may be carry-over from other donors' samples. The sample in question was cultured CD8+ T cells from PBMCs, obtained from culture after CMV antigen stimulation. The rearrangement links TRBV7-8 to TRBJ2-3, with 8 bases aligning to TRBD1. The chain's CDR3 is CASSSRTGWTDTQYF. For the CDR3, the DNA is TGTGCCAGCAGCTCCCGGACAGGGTGGACAGATACGCAGTATTTT.